A single sample gave rise to the 7 T cell receptor beta chains below, sequenced in a study of T cells in Graves' hyperthyroidism and ophthalmopathy. RNA transcripts served as the template for amplifying TCR beta CDR3 regions. Using the HTBI primer set, a first-round RT-PCR was run on the TCR CDR3. TCRdb used MiXCR to reprocess the multiplex PCR reads, holding one entry per CDR3 protein. The repertoire consists of hundreds of thousands of distinct CDR3 sequences, with under 20% occurring once and the leading ten covering over 15%. The sequenced sample was blood. The source of these receptors is a woman aged 50 to 60 with Graves' hyperthyroidism that later progressed to Graves' ophthalmopathy.

This clonotype was seen a handful of times. The chain has TRBV10-2 and TRBJ2-3, with D unresolved. The CDR3 is 16 residues long. V was pared by 0 bases and J by 4 bases, with 14 bases between. Looked up from germline, CDR1 is WSHSY and CDR2 is SAAADI. The CDR3 nucleotides are TGCGCCAGCAGTGAGTCTCCCGTCGGTGGAGCAGATACGCAGTATTTT. Protein product: CASSESPVGGADTQYF.

This clonotype was detected ten times or more. The chain employs TRBV7-2 and TRBJ1-3; D gene uncertain. The V end was cut by 3 bases, the J end by 0 bases, with 6 bases between. The germline V gene has CDR1 SGHTA and CDR2 FQGNSA. The CDR3 covers 14 residues. The CDR3 is CASSFVTSGNTIYF. CDR3 coding DNA: TGTGCCAGCAGCTTCGTGACCTCTGGAAACACCATATATTTT.

This clonotype showed up just a few times. This rearrangement joins TRBV20-1 to TRBJ1-3; no clear D. The V gene's germline CDR1 is DFQATT and CDR2 SNEGSKA (reference sequence). This CDR3 has 16 residues. V lost 6 bases and J 0 bases, leaving 18 bases between the germline ends. DNA for the CDR3: TGCAGTGCCATAAGAACCCGAGCTCTCTCTGGAAACACCATATATTTT. Protein sequence: CSAIRTRALSGNTIYF.

This clonotype appeared a few times. This chain connects TRBV11-3 to TRBJ2-3, with a weak D call TRBD2 (5 bases). There are 14 residues in the CDR3. Germline loops: CDR1 SGHNT, CDR2 YENEEA. Trimming shortened V by 4 bases and J by 4 bases, and 12 bases separated the two germline ends. The CDR3 DNA sequence: TGTGCCAGCAGCTCCTGGACTCTCCCAGATACGCAGTATTTT. Translating gives CASSSWTLPDTQYF.

This clonotype showed up many times. This chain links TRBV5-6 with TRBJ2-5; 9 bases agree with TRBD1. The J segment lost 1 base and the V segment lost 3 bases, leaving 10 bases of the junction unmatched. The length of the CDR3 is 17 residues. CDR1 is SGHDT and CDR2 is YYEEEE in the germline V gene. DNA for the CDR3: TGTGCCAGCAGCTCGTCTCGGGACAGGGAGCGCCAAGAGACCCAGTACTTC. Its translation: CASSSSRDRERQETQYF.

In its sample, this clonotype was seen a few times. This rearrangement joins TRBV4-1 to TRBJ1-1; no clear D. Trimming cost V 0 bases and J 2 bases, with 10 bases left between them. Germline loops: CDR1 MGHRA, CDR2 YSYEKL. CDR3 size: 15 residues. As DNA, the CDR3 is TGCGCCAGCAGCCAAGATCGACGGCGAAACACTGAAGCTTTCTTT. Protein sequence: CASSQDRRRNTEAFF.

The chain links TRBV10-3 to TRBJ2-3; no firm D call. CDR1 and CDR2 (germline): ENHRY, SYGVKD. This CDR3 has 13 amino acids. The V end lost 2 bases, the J end lost 5 bases, and 8 bases lay between the germline ends. In DNA form, the CDR3 reads TGTGCCATCAGTGAGCGACCCCGAGATACGCAGTATTTT. This encodes CAISERPRDTQYF.